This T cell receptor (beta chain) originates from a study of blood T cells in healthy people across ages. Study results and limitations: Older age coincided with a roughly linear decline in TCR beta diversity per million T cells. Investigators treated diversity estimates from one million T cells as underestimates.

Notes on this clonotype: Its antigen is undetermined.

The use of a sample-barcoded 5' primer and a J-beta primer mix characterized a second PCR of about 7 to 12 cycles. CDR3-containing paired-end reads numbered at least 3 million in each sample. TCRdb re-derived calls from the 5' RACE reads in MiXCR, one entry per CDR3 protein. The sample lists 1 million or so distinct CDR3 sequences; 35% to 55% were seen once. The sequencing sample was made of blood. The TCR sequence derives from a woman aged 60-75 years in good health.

CDR3 in amino acids: CASSLQRQVSGNTIYF. In DNA form, the CDR3 reads TGTGCCAGCAGCCTACAGAGACAGGTCTCTGGAAACACCATATATTTT. This chain joins TRBV11-2 and TRBJ1-3, with D maybe TRBD1 (6 bases). The CDR3 consists of 16 residues. The ends were cut back, 5 bases at V and 0 bases at J, with 14 bases in the middle. In germline, CDR1 is SGHAT, CDR2 FQNNGV.